Listed below are T cell receptor beta chains from one sample, sequenced in a study of cytomegalovirus exposure and HLA in healthy donors. The table came from immunoSEQ multiplex PCR; TCRdb's copy has only in-frame clones and leaves some out. The data hold roughly 190,000 clones, with approximately 80% observed a single time. Specimen: PBMCs. The source of these receptors is a woman between 18 and 30 years old in good health and CMV-seronegative. Each CDR3 is given with its conserved first and last residue. A D gene is named only where the DNA matches it firmly. The size entry is marked missing in some rows and otherwise reads once, few, many or a size class.

v_gene	j_gene	d_gene	abundance	CDR3nt	CDR3aa
TRBV18	TRBJ2-7	NA	NA	TGTGCCAGCTCACCAATAGACAGAGCCTACGAGCAGTACTTC	CASSPIDRAYEQYF
TRBV18	TRBJ2-1	TRBD2	NA	TGTGCCAGCTCACCACCGGGGACTAGCAGGGGAGGTGAGCAGTTCTTC	CASSPPGTSRGGEQFF
TRBV27	TRBJ2-3	NA	NA	TGTGCCAGCAGTTTCTCCCTAGGGGGTTATAGCACAGATACGCAGTATTTT	CASSFSLGGYSTDTQYF
TRBV7-8	TRBJ1-2	TRBD1	few	TGTGCCAGCAGCCCACGGGACAGGAGCTACTATGGCTACACCTTC	CASSPRDRSYYGYTF
TRBV18	TRBJ2-7	NA	NA	TGTGCCAGCTCACCGGGACACTACGAGCAGTACTTC	CASSPGHYEQYF
TRBV6-1	TRBJ1-1	NA	many	TGTGCCAGCAGGGGCTTTTGGGGGGGCGACACTGAAGCTTTCTTT	CASRGFWGGDTEAFF
TRBV29-1	TRBJ2-2	NA	NA	TGCAGCGTCCCGAAGTACAGCGGCTTCGCGAACACCGGGGAGCTGTTTTTT	CSVPKYSGFANTGELFF
TRBV7-2	TRBJ2-3	TRBD2	NA	TGTGCCAGCAGCTTACTCAGAACGGGAGCGGGGGGCACAGATACGCAGTATTTT	CASSLLRTGAGGTDTQYF
TRBV5-4	TRBJ2-3	TRBD2	NA	TGTGCCAGCAGCTTGGAGACTAGCTACACAGATACGCAGTATTTT	CASSLETSYTDTQYF
TRBV7-2	TRBJ1-5	NA	NA	TGTGCCAGCAGCGGGGAAGGGGCAGTCAATCAGCCCCAGCATTTT	CASSGEGAVNQPQHF
TRBV15	TRBJ2-5	TRBD1	few	TGTGCCACCAGCAGGGGGGGCATAGGGACAGGGAAGACCCAGTACTTC	CATSRGGIGTGKTQYF
TRBV5-5	TRBJ2-4	TRBD2	few	TGTGCCAGCAGTTCGGGGGACGGGACTAGCGGATTTCAGTACTTC	CASSSGDGTSGFQYF
TRBV2	TRBJ1-1	NA	NA	TGTGCCAGCATATCGACACGGAACACTGAAGCTTTCTTT	CASISTRNTEAFF
TRBV18	TRBJ1-2	TRBD1	once	TGTGCCAGCTCGCCCGGACAGGGGAATGGCTACACCTTC	CASSPGQGNGYTF
TRBV30	TRBJ1-5	NA	NA	TGTGCCTGCTCATCCGACAACGATCAGCCCCAGCATTTT	CACSSDNDQPQHF
TRBV7-9	TRBJ2-1	TRBD1	NA	TGTGCCAGCAGTCGACAGGGAAGGGTGGGTGAGCAGTTCTTC	CASSRQGRVGEQFF
TRBV27	TRBJ2-7	TRBD2	NA	TGTGCCAGCAGCCCCGATACTAGCGACGAGCAGTACTTC	CASSPDTSDEQYF
TRBV5-6	TRBJ1-5	NA	few	TGTGCCAGCAGCTTGCGCGGGTTTAGCAATCAGCCCCAGCATTTT	CASSLRGFSNQPQHF
TRBV6-1	TRBJ1-1	NA	NA	TGTGCCAGCAGTGAAGTCGGAACAGGGAGGGACACTGAAGCTTTCTTT	CASSEVGTGRDTEAFF
TRBV9	TRBJ1-3	TRBD1	NA	TGTGCCAGCAGCGTGACAGGGGGAATAGGAAACACCATATATTTT	CASSVTGGIGNTIYF
TRBV4-2	TRBJ2-1	TRBD2	NA	TGTGCCAGCAGCCAAGAATTGGTAGCGGGAGGGCGAGTCAATGAGCAGTTCTTC	CASSQELVAGGRVNEQFF
TRBV5-1	TRBJ1-6	NA	NA	TGCGCCAGCAGGGACATGACTTTAAGCTCCTATAATTCACCCCTCCACTTT	CASRDMTLSSYNSPLHF
TRBV10-2	TRBJ2-2	TRBD1	NA	TGCGCCAGCACGGGACAGGGTAGCACCGGGGAGCTGTTTTTT	CASTGQGSTGELFF
TRBV7-2	TRBJ2-5	TRBD2	NA	TGTGCCAGCACTTTCCGACCGGGACTAGCGGGAAGAGAGACCCAGTACTTC	CASTFRPGLAGRETQYF
TRBV4-1	TRBJ2-1	TRBD2	few	TGCGCCAGCAGCCAACAACAAGCGGGGAATGAGCAGTTCTTC	CASSQQQAGNEQFF
TRBV12-1	TRBJ1-1	NA	NA	TGTGCCAGCAGCTGGGAGGCACGGAATGAAGCTTTCTTT	CASSWEARNEAFF
TRBV2	TRBJ1-3	NA	NA	TGTGCCAGCAGTGAAGCGACAGGAGCCTCTGGAAACACCATATATTTT	CASSEATGASGNTIYF
TRBV4-1	TRBJ1-4	NA	few	TGCGCCAGCAGTCAAGAACCGGGAGTAGATGAAAAACTGTTTTTT	CASSQEPGVDEKLFF
TRBV5-1	TRBJ2-5	NA	NA	TGCGCCAGCAGGGTGGCGGGGACCCAGGAGACCCAGTACTTC	CASRVAGTQETQYF
TRBV6-6	TRBJ2-2	NA	few	TGTGCCAGCAGTCAGGGTAAAGGCGGGGAGCTGTTTTTT	CASSQGKGGELFF
TRBV2	TRBJ2-5	NA	NA	TGTGCCAGCAACGCCGAGGGACTCGAGCGGTACTTC	CASNAEGLERYF
TRBV6-5	TRBJ1-1	NA	NA	TGTGCCAGCAGTTACTCGACAGCGAACACTGAAGCTTTCTTT	CASSYSTANTEAFF
TRBV4-3	TRBJ1-1	NA	NA	TGCGCCAGCAGCCAATTCCAGGGCCCGACGAACACTGAAGCTTTCTTT	CASSQFQGPTNTEAFF